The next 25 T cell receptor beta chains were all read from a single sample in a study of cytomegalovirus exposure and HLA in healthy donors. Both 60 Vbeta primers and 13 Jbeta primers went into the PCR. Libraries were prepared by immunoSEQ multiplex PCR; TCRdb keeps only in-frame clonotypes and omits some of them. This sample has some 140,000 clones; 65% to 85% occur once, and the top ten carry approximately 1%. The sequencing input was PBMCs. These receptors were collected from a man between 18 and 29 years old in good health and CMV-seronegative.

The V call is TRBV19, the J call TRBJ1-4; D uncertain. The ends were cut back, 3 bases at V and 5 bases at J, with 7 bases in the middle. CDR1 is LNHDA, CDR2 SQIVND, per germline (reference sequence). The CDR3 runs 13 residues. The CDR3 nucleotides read TGTGCCAGTAGTATGGTGGAGAATGAAAAACTGTTTTTT. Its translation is CASSMVENEKLFF.

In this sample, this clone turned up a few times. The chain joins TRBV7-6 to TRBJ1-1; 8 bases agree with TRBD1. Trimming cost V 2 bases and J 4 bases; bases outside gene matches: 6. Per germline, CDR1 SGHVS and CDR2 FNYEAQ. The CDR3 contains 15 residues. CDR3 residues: CASSLSPGTGTEAFF. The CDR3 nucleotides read TGTGCCAGCAGCTTATCCCCCGGGACAGGCACTGAAGCTTTCTTT.

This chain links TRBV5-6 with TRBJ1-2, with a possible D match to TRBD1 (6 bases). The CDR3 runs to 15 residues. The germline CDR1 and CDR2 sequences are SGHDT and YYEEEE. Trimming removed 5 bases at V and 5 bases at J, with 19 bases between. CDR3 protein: CASSGRKGGDYGYTF. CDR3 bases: TGTGCCAGCAGTGGAAGGAAGGGGGGGGATTATGGCTACACCTTC.

The DNA for the CDR3 is TGTGCCAGCAGCTATTCAGGGGAGAACACTGAAGCTTTCTTT. Its protein product is CASSYSGENTEAFF. This chain connects TRBV7-2 to TRBJ1-1; TRBD1 is a possible D gene (6 bases). CDR1 and CDR2 from the germline V gene are SGHTA and FQGNSA. The CDR3 extends over 14 amino acids. Trimming shortened V by 4 bases and J by 1 base, and 10 bases separated the two germline ends.

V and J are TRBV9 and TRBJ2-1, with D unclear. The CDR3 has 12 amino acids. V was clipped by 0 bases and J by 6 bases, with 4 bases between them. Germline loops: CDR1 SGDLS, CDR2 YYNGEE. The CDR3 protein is CASSVAGNEQFF. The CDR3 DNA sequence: TGTGCCAGCAGCGTAGCAGGCAATGAGCAGTTCTTC.

DNA for the CDR3: TGCGCCAGCAGCTCTACCGGGACAGGGAGCTACGAGCAGTACTTC. Protein sequence: CASSSTGTGSYEQYF. The chain uses TRBV5-1 and TRBJ2-7, with TRBD1 matching over 9 bases. Germline V gene data show CDR1 as SGHRS and CDR2 as YFSETQ. The CDR3 is 15 amino acids. Unmatched junction bases numbered 7, after V lost 3 bases and J lost 3 bases. Based on the CDR3 plus reference TRBV5-1 and TRBJ2-7, the full variable domain is KAGVTQTPRYLIKTRGQQVTLSCSPISGHRSVSWYQQTPGQGLQFLFEYFSETQRNKGNFPGRFSGRQFSNSRSEMNVSTLELGDSALYLCASSSTGTGSYEQYFGPGTRLTVT.

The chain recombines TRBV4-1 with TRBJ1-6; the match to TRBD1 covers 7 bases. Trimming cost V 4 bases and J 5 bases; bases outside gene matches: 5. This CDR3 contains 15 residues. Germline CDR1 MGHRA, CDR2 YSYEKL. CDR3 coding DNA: TGCGCCAGCAGCCCAGTCGGGACAGATAATTCACCCCTCCACTTT. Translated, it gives CASSPVGTDNSPLHF.

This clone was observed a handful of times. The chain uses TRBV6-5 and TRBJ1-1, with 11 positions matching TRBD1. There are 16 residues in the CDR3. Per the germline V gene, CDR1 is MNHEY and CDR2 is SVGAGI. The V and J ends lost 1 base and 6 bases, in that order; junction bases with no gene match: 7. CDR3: CASSYLGQGASPEAFF. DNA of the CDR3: TGTGCCAGCAGTTACTTAGGACAGGGGGCATCCCCTGAAGCTTTCTTT.

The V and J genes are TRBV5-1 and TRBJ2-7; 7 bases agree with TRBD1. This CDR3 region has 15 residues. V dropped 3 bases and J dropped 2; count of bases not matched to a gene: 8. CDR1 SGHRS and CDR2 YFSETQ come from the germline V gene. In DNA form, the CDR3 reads TGCGCCAGCAGCTACGGGACAGCGATCCCCTACGAGCAGTACTTC. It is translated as CASSYGTAIPYEQYF.

The CDR3, as DNA: TGTGCCAGCAGCCCGGCGGGAGGTAGTTTCAATCAGCCCCAGCATTTT. This translates into CASSPAGGSFNQPQHF. V gene TRBV5-6 combines with J gene TRBJ1-5; D is unclear. Germline CDR1 SGHDT, CDR2 YYEEEE. The CDR3 extends over 16 amino acids. Between the trimmed V and J ends, which lost 4 bases and 3 bases, there was a span of 17 bases.

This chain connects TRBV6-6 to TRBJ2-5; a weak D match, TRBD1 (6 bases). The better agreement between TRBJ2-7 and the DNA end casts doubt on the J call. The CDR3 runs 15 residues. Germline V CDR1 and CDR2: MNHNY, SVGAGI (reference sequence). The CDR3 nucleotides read TGTGCCAGCAGTTATGTATCAGGGGCGCCCTACGAGCAGTACTTC. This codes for CASSYVSGAPYEQYF.

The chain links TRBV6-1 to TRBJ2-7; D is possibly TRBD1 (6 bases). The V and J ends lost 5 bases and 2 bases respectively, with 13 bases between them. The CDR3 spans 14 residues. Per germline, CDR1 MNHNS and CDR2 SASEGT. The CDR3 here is CASSSGHVAYEQYF. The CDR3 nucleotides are TGTGCCAGCAGTTCGGGACATGTTGCCTACGAGCAGTACTTC.

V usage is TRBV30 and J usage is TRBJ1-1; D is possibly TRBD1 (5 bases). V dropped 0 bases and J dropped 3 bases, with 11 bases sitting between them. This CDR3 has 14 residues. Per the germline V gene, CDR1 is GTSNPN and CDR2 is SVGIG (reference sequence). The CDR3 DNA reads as TGTGCCTGGAGTGTGAGCTTAGGGGACACTGAAGCTTTCTTT. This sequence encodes CAWSVSLGDTEAFF.

CDR3 DNA sequence: TGTGCCAGCAGTTCCCTCGGGGCCATGACAGGTCAGCCCCAGCATTTT. It codes for CASSSLGAMTGQPQHF. This chain links TRBV6-5 with TRBJ1-5, with D perhaps matching TRBD1 (6 bases). V lost 4 bases to trimming and J lost 6 bases, with 19 bases between them. The CDR3 is made up of 16 amino acids. The germline V gene has CDR1 MNHEY and CDR2 SVGAGI.

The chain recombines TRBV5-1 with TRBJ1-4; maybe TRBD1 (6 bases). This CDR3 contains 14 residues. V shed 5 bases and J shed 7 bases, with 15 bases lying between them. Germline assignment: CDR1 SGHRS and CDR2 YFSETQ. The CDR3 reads CASRQAGASEKLFF. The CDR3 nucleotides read TGCGCCAGCAGGCAGGCAGGGGCGAGTGAAAAACTGTTTTTT.

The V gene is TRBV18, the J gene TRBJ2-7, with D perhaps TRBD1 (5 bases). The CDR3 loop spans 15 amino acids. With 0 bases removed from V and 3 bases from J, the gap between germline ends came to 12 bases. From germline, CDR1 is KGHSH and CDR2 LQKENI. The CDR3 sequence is CASSPPAGQGYEQYF. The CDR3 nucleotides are TGTGCCAGCTCACCACCGGCAGGGCAGGGCTACGAGCAGTACTTC.

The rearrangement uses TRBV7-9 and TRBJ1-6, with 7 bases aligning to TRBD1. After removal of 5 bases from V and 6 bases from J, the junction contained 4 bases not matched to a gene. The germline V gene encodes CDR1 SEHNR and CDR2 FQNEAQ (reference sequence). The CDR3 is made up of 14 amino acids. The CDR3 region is CASSPDRFNSPLHF. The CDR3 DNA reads TGTGCCAGCAGCCCGGACAGGTTTAATTCACCCCTCCACTTT.

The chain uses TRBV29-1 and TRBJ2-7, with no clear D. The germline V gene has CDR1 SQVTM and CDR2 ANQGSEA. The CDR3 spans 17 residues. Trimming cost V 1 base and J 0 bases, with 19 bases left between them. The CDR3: CSVEVWSTSLPSYEQYF. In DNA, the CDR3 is TGCAGCGTTGAAGTGTGGAGCACAAGTCTCCCCTCCTACGAGCAGTACTTC.

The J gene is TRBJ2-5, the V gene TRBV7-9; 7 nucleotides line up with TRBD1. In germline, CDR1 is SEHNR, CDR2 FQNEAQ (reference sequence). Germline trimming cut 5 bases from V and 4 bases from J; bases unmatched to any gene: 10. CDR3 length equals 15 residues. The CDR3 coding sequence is TGTGCCAGCAGCCAAGACCGGGACAGAAGAGAGACCCAGTACTTC. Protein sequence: CASSQDRDRRETQYF.

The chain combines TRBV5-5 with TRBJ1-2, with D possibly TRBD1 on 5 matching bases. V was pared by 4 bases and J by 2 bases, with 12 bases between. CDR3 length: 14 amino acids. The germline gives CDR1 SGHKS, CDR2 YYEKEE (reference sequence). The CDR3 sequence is CASSLGDSNYGYTF. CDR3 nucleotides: TGTGCCAGCAGCCTAGGGGACTCCAACTATGGCTACACCTTC.

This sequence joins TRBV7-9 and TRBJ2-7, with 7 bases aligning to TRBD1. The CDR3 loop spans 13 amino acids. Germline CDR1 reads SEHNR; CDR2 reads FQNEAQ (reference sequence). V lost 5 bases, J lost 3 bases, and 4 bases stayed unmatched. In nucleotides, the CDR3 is TGTGCCAGCAGCCCGTGGGACAGCTACGAGCAGTACTTC. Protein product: CASSPWDSYEQYF.

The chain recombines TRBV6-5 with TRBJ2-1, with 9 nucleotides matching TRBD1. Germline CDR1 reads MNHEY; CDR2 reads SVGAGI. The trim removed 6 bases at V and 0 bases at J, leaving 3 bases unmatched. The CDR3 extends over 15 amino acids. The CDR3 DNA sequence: TGTGCCAGCAGCCAGGGACAGGGCTCCTACAATGAGCAGTTCTTC. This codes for CASSQGQGSYNEQFF.

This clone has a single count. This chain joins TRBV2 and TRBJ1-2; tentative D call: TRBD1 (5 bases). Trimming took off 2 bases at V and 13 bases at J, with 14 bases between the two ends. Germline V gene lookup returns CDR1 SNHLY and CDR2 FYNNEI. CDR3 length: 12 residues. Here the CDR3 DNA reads TGTGCCAGCAGTGAAAATCCAGGGATCTGCACCTTC. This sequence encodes CASSENPGICTF.

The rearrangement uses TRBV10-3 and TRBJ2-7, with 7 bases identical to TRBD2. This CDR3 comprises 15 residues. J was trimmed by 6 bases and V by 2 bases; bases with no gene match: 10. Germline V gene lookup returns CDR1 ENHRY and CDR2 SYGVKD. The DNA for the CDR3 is TGTGCCATCAGTGAGAGGGGAGGGTTCGGTACCGAGCAGTACTTC. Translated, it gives CAISERGGFGTEQYF.

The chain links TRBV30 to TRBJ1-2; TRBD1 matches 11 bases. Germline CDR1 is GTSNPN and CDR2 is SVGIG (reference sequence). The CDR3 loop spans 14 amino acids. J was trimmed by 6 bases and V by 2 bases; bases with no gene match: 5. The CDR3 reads CAWSPGTGGDGYTF. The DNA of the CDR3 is TGTGCCTGGAGTCCCGGGACAGGGGGAGATGGCTACACCTTC.